This T cell receptor (beta chain) was obtained from a study of T cells in localized non-small cell lung cancer. The study, taken as a whole, reports: Maximal T cell clonality occurred in uninvolved adjacent lung, with tumor ranking below it.

Trimming removed 3 bases from V and 4 bases from J, with 12 bases in between. Looked up from germline, CDR1 is SGHVS and CDR2 is FNYEAQ. This CDR3 comprises 14 residues. Here immunoSEQ multiplex PCR was the method, and the copy in TCRdb shows in-frame clones only, minus some. This table has about 40,000 clones, roughly 90% appearing once. Concerning this clone: Its antigen is currently unknown.

The specimen was PBMCs, collected before any cancer treatment. This TCR was sampled from a woman aged 40 to 75 with stage II lung adenocarcinoma. V gene TRBV7-6 combines with J gene TRBJ1-1; D possibly corresponds to TRBD1 (6 bases). CDR3 region: CASSFQRGSTEAFF. In DNA form, the CDR3 reads TGTGCCAGCAGCTTTCAGAGGGGGTCCACTGAAGCTTTCTTT. The full variable domain, in which reference TRBV7-6 and TRBJ1-1 provide the parts outside the CDR3, is GAGVSQSPRYKVTKRGQDVALRCDPISGHVSLYWYRQALGQGPEFLTYFNYEAQQDKSGLPNDRFSAERPEGSISTLTIQRTEQRDSAMYRCASSFQRGSTEAFFGQGTRLTVV.